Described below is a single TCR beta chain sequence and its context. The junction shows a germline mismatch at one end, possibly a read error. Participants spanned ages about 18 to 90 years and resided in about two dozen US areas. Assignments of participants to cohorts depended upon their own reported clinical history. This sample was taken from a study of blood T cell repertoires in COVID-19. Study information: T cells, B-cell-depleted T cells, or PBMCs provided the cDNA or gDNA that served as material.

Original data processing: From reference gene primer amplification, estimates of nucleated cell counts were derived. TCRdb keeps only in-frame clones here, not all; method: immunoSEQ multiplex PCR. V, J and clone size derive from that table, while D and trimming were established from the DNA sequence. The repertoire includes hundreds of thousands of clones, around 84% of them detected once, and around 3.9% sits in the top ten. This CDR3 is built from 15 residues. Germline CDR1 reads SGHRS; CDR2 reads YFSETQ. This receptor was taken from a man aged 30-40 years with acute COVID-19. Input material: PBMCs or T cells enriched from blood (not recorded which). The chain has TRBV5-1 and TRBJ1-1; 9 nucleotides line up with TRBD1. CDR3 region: CASSVSPGQGSAAFF. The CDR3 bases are TGTGCCAGCAGCGTAAGCCCGGGACAGGGCAGCGCGGCTTTCTTT.